This is a list of T cell receptor beta chains from one sample in a study of OX40 agonist ivuxolimab in advanced cancers. This table comes from immunoSEQ multiplex PCR, and its TCRdb copy is limited to in-frame clones, with some not included. The data hold nearly 80,000 clones, with almost 85% observed a single time. The sample was CD4+ or CD8+ T cells sorted from blood, taken in a trial of the OX40 agonist ivuxolimab. All receptors derive from an adult with an advanced solid tumor such as melanoma, head and neck, liver or kidney cancer. Each CDR3 is given with its conserved first and last residue. A D gene is named only where the DNA matches it firmly. Not all rows give a size; the values are once, few, many and, for expanded clones, a class.

v_call: TRBV5-1
cdr3_length: 13
clone_size: .
d_call: .
j_call: TRBJ1-5
cdr3_aa: CASSRDSNQPQHF
cdr3_nt: TGCGCCAGCAGCAGGGACAGCAATCAGCCCCAGCATTTT

v_call: TRBV28
cdr3_length: 16
clone_size: .
d_call: TRBD1
j_call: TRBJ1-2
cdr3_aa: CASSPITGQGARGYTF
cdr3_nt: TGTGCCAGCAGTCCCATTACGGGACAGGGGGCGAGGGGCTACACCTTC

v_call: TRBV6-5
cdr3_length: 15
clone_size: few
d_call: TRBD1
j_call: TRBJ1-1
cdr3_aa: CASRGQGAGDTEAFF
cdr3_nt: TGTGCCAGCAGGGGACAGGGGGCTGGGGACACTGAAGCTTTCTTT

v_call: TRBV7-2
cdr3_length: 14
clone_size: .
d_call: .
j_call: TRBJ1-1
cdr3_aa: CASSLAPQVTEAFF
cdr3_nt: TGTGCCAGCAGCTTAGCTCCGCAGGTCACTGAAGCTTTCTTT

v_call: TRBV5-1
cdr3_length: 16
clone_size: few
d_call: .
j_call: TRBJ1-4
cdr3_aa: CASSLILGGTNEKLFF
cdr3_nt: TGCGCCAGCAGCTTAATCCTGGGAGGGACTAATGAAAAACTGTTTTTT

v_call: TRBV5-1
cdr3_length: 15
clone_size: .
d_call: .
j_call: TRBJ2-3
cdr3_aa: CASSSRPTNTDTQYF
cdr3_nt: TGCGCCAGCAGCTCAAGACCGACCAACACAGATACGCAGTATTTT

v_call: TRBV2
cdr3_length: 13
clone_size: .
d_call: .
j_call: TRBJ2-7
cdr3_aa: CASSEGGQYEQYF
cdr3_nt: TGTGCCAGCAGTGAAGGGGGACAATACGAGCAGTACTTC

v_call: TRBV5-1
cdr3_length: 15
clone_size: .
d_call: .
j_call: TRBJ1-2
cdr3_aa: CASSLSSGAVYGYTF
cdr3_nt: TGCGCCAGCAGCTTGTCCTCAGGGGCTGTCTATGGCTACACCTTC

v_call: TRBV6-1
cdr3_length: 14
clone_size: .
d_call: .
j_call: TRBJ2-7
cdr3_aa: CASSAHGGSYEQYF
cdr3_nt: TGTGCCAGCTCTGCTCATGGAGGGTCCTACGAGCAGTACTTC

v_call: TRBV15
cdr3_length: 15
clone_size: .
d_call: TRBD1
j_call: TRBJ1-1
cdr3_aa: CATTNGAGGNTEAFF
cdr3_nt: TGTGCCACCACCAATGGGGCAGGGGGGAACACTGAAGCTTTCTTT

v_call: TRBV2
cdr3_length: 12
clone_size: .
d_call: .
j_call: TRBJ1-3
cdr3_aa: CASRFSGNTIYF
cdr3_nt: TGTGCCAGCAGGTTCTCTGGAAACACCATATATTTT

v_call: TRBV2
cdr3_length: 13
clone_size: .
d_call: .
j_call: TRBJ1-1
cdr3_aa: CASSASRAVEAFF
cdr3_nt: TGTGCCAGCAGTGCCAGCAGGGCGGTTGAAGCTTTCTTT

v_call: TRBV9
cdr3_length: 15
clone_size: few
d_call: .
j_call: TRBJ2-5
cdr3_aa: CASSLRVGYQETQYF
cdr3_nt: TGTGCCAGCAGCCTAAGGGTGGGGTACCAAGAGACCCAGTACTTC

v_call: TRBV19
cdr3_length: 14
clone_size: once
d_call: .
j_call: TRBJ1-1
cdr3_aa: CASSSDTFNTEAFF
cdr3_nt: TGTGCCAGTAGTTCGGACACCTTCAACACTGAAGCTTTCTTT

v_call: TRBV10-2
cdr3_length: 15
clone_size: .
d_call: .
j_call: TRBJ1-1
cdr3_aa: CASSDPAMMNTEAFF
cdr3_nt: TGCGCCAGCAGTGACCCAGCAATGATGAACACTGAAGCTTTCTTT

v_call: TRBV11-2
cdr3_length: 14
clone_size: .
d_call: .
j_call: TRBJ1-1
cdr3_aa: CASSFGLRGTEAFF
cdr3_nt: TGTGCCAGCAGCTTTGGATTACGCGGGACTGAAGCTTTCTTT

v_call: TRBV2
cdr3_length: 15
clone_size: .
d_call: .
j_call: TRBJ2-1
cdr3_aa: CASSGPGTHYNEQFF
cdr3_nt: TGTGCCAGCAGTGGGCCCGGGACCCACTACAATGAGCAGTTCTTC

v_call: TRBV19
cdr3_length: 11
clone_size: .
d_call: .
j_call: TRBJ2-3
cdr3_aa: CATSVADTQYF
cdr3_nt: TGTGCCACCTCAGTGGCAGATACGCAGTATTTT

v_call: TRBV7-2
cdr3_length: 12
clone_size: few
d_call: .
j_call: TRBJ2-5
cdr3_aa: CASSLSEETQYF
cdr3_nt: TGTGCCAGCAGCCTGTCCGAGGAGACCCAGTACTTC

v_call: TRBV2
cdr3_length: 17
clone_size: .
d_call: TRBD2
j_call: TRBJ2-1
cdr3_aa: CASSESTSGRSYNEQFF
cdr3_nt: TGTGCCAGCAGTGAATCGACTAGCGGGCGCTCCTACAATGAGCAGTTCTTC

v_call: TRBV6-5
cdr3_length: 13
clone_size: .
d_call: .
j_call: TRBJ1-2
cdr3_aa: CASSSRENYGYTF
cdr3_nt: TGTGCCAGCAGTTCCCGGGAGAACTATGGCTACACCTTC

v_call: TRBV30
cdr3_length: 17
clone_size: .
d_call: .
j_call: TRBJ1-4
cdr3_aa: CAWRGLMGRQLREKLFF
cdr3_nt: TGTGCCTGGAGGGGTTTAATGGGACGGCAATTACGGGAAAAACTGTTTTTT

v_call: TRBV14
cdr3_length: 15
clone_size: .
d_call: .
j_call: TRBJ1-1
cdr3_aa: CASSQLAGLNTEAFF
cdr3_nt: TGTGCCAGCAGCCAATTGGCCGGGTTGAACACTGAAGCTTTCTTT

v_call: TRBV2
cdr3_length: 14
clone_size: .
d_call: .
j_call: TRBJ2-7
cdr3_aa: CASSGRTSSGEQYF
cdr3_nt: TGTGCCAGCAGTGGGAGAACTAGCTCTGGGGAGCAGTACTTC